This T cell receptor (beta chain) was captured by sequencing in a study of T cell changes during pregnancy in multiple sclerosis. Sequenced by immunoSEQ multiplex PCR; TCRdb stores in-frame clones only, minus some. The sample has 25,000 to 35,000 clones, roughly 90% seen once. Germline V gives CDR1 SGHTA, CDR2 FQGNSA. The V segment lost 2 bases and the J segment 4 bases; nucleotides outside the gene matches: 13. This CDR3 region has 18 residues. Material: CD4+ T cells from peripheral blood mononuclear cells, obtained in the second trimester of pregnancy. The clonotype comes from a female donor in good health, enrolled as a control in a pregnancy study. This chain connects TRBV7-2 to TRBJ2-5; 10 bases agree with TRBD2. The CDR3 protein is CASSLRGAGGPKGETQYF. The DNA for the CDR3 is TGTGCCAGCAGCTTAAGGGGAGCGGGAGGGCCAAAGGGAGAGACCCAGTACTTC.